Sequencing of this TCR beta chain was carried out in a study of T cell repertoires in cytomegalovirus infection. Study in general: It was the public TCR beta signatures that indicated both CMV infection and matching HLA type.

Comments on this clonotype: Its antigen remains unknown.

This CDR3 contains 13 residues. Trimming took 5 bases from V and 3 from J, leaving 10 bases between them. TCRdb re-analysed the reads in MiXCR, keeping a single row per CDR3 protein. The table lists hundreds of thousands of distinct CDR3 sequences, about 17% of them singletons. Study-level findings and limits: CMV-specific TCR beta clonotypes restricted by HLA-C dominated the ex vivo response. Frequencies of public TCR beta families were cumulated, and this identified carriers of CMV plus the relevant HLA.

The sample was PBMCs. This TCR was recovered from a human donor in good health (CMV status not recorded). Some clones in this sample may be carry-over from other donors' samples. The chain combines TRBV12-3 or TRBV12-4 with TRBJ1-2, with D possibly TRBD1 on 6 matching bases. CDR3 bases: TGTGCCAGCAGTCGGGGGCCTTACTATGGCTACACCTTC. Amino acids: CASSRGPYYGYTF.